This T cell receptor beta chain was captured by sequencing in a study of pediatric ulcerative colitis. Study information: Most patients had pancolitis, and two had left-sided colitis.

The germline V and J ends were trimmed by 1 base and 6 bases, with 7 bases remaining between them. The CDR3 length is 13 residues. CDR1 is SGHVS and CDR2 is FQNEAQ in the germline V gene. The data were produced by immunoSEQ multiplex PCR, yet TCRdb's version contains in-frame clones alone and is incomplete. The sample consists of roughly 49,000 clones, roughly 79% of them appearing once. One to two pinch biopsies were taken from the rectum during colonoscopy. Study-wide results and caveats: Rectal pinch biopsies may include blood-derived T cells. In rectum, acute severe colitis had expanded clones and less diversity.

This clone was seen only once. Its cognate antigen is unknown. The sequence came from a girl between 5 and 17 years old with moderate ulcerative colitis. The chain couples TRBV7-8 to TRBJ1-5; D not resolved. Sequencing used gut tissue. The CDR3 DNA reads as TGTGCCAGCAGCTTAGTGGCAGCTCAGCCCCAGCATTTT. Its translation is CASSLVAAQPQHF.